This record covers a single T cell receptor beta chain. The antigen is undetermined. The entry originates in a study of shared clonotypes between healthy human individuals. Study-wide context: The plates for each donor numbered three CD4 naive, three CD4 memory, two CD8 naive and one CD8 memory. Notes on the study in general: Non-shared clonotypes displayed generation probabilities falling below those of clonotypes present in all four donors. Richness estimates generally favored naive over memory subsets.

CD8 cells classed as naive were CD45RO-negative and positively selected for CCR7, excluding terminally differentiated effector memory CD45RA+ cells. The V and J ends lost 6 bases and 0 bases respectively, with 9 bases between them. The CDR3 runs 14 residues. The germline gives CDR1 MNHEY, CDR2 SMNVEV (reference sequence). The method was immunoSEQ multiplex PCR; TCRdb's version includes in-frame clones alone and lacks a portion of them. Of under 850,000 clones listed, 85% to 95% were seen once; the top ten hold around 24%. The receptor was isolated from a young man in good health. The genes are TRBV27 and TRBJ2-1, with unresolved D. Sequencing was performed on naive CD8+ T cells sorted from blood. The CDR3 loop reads CASRKGSSYNEQFF. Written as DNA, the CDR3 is TGTGCCAGCAGGAAAGGAAGCTCCTACAATGAGCAGTTCTTC.